This T cell receptor beta chain comes out of a study of regulatory T cells in long-lasting Graves disease (dated by TCRdb to about 2021). General notes on the study: Persistent Graves' disease was defined as antithyroid drug treatment for over 5 years with persistently positive TSH receptor autoantibodies. Peripheral blood TCR sequencing and RNA sequencing compared persistent Graves' disease patients with newly diagnosed Graves' disease patients. The study was conducted in China and was registered as a clinical trial. A total of around 35 samples were covered by TCR sequencing, comprising around 13 persistent and around 20 newly diagnosed Graves' disease patients. Antithyroid drugs had been taken for approximately 9.5 years on average by persistent Graves' disease patients in the clinical cohort. General study outcomes and caveats: The authors noted that the small sample size was a limitation that may lower accuracy. Only the TCR beta chain was sequenced and analyzed. Because the primary lesion, thyroid tissue, could not be accessed, the study looked at peripheral blood alone. A larger number of public clonotypes was shared among persistent patients (more than 2,500) than among newly diagnosed patients (about 990). Persistent Graves' disease patients showed lower TCR Shannon entropy and fewer highly expanded clones than newly diagnosed patients, suggesting clonal expansion.

Explained via the paper, the time point label denotes: persistent/refractory GD, antithyroid drugs over 5 years with positive TRAb. For both TCR sequencing and RNA sequencing, RNA was extracted from PBMCs in TRIzol. The diagnosis of Graves' disease followed American Thyroid Association guidelines. Recruitment of patients was carried out at an endocrinology department in Xi'an, China. Each patient gave around 9.2 milliliters of peripheral blood, collected in an EDTA anticoagulant tube. Ficoll Paque Plus density gradient separation was used to isolate PBMCs, and no further T cell sorting was performed. An Agilent 2100 Bioanalyzer and agarose gel were used to check RNA quality, while a NanoDrop 2000 measured RNA concentration. The library relied on multiplex PCR. The instrument was an Illumina HiSeq 4000. To build TCR beta libraries, CDR3 regions were amplified by Arm-PCR using iRepertoire HTBI primers. PCR products were gel purified before sequencing. The study's processing was this. A total of fewer than 80 TRBV and some 15 TRBJ segments were identified across samples and were used for gene usage analysis of CDR3 amino acid clonotypes. COPE and FqMerger were used to merge the filtered high-quality paired reads into contigs. BLAST was used to align contigs to IMGT TRBV, TRBD and TRBJ reference genes, with CDR3 defined following IMGT. Any clonotype with a frequency above 0.1% was counted as a highly expanded clone. Shannon entropy was used to measure repertoire diversity, and the Gini coefficient was used to measure V-J evenness. Clonotypes shared by more than one individual were considered public. TCRdb took the public reads, trimmed them with fastp at Q25, ran MiXCR for clone calling and kept in-frame beta chains. Each record represents a unique CDR3 protein, reported with the most common genes and DNA among its rows. Here the V and J calls rest on TCRdb's processing, not on the authors' analysis. The table for this sample lists some 450,000 distinct CDR3 sequences; 23% of them were counted only once. The top ten constitute around 26% of the sample.

This clonotype has a handful of counts. The clone's antigen remains unknown. Base qualities are not at hand, and no much larger clone is one base apart. The receptor was derived from a female donor with Graves disease. Source: peripheral blood mononuclear cells (PBMCs), taken when the disease was refractory, from a patient treated with antithyroid drugs.

The DNA sequence is as follows: TGTGCCATCCGTCGAGGGACTGAAGCTTTCTTT. Its translation is CAIRRGTEAFF. This chain is built from TRBV10-3 and TRBJ1-1, with the D gene call left open. According to the germline V gene, CDR1 reads ENHRY and CDR2 reads SYGVKD. The CDR3 sequence holds 11 residues, the cysteine and phenylalanine included. Just the 33-base CDR3 DNA is kept, in frame starting at base 1. Relative to germline, V is 8 bases shorter and J is 5 bases shorter, with 9 bases between their ends.